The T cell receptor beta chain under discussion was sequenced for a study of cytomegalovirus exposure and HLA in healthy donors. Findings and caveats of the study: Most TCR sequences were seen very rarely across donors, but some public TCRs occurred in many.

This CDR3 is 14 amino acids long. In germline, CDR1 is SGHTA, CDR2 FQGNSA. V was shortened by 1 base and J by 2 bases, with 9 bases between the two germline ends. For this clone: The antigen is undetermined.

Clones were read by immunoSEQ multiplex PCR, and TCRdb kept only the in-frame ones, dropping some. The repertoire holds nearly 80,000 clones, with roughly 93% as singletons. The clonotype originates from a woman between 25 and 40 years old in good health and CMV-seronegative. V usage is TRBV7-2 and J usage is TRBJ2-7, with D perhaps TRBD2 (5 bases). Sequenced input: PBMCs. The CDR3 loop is CASSLDPGTYEQYF. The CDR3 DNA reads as TGTGCCAGCAGCTTAGACCCGGGGACCTACGAGCAGTACTTC.